These 28 T cell receptor beta chains were sequenced from one sample in a study of cytomegalovirus exposure and HLA in healthy donors. The method was immunoSEQ multiplex PCR; TCRdb's version includes in-frame clones alone and lacks a portion of them. The sample consists of 150,000 to 250,000 clones, about 81% of them appearing once. What was sequenced was PBMCs. All receptors come from a woman in her 30s in good health and CMV-seronegative.

This chain uses TRBV18 with TRBJ2-1; TRBD2 might be the D (5 bases). V was pared by 2 bases and J by 8 bases, with 7 bases between. The germline V gene has CDR1 KGHSH and CDR2 LQKENI. This CDR3 has 12 amino acids. The CDR3 nucleotides are TGTGCCAGCTCACCAAGCGGAGATGAGCAGTTCTTC. Its translation: CASSPSGDEQFF.

The chain links TRBV5-1 to TRBJ1-5, with no clear D. The CDR3 has 13 residues. V lost 0 bases and J 8 bases, leaving 9 bases between the germline ends. The V gene's germline CDR1 is SGHRS and CDR2 YFSETQ. The DNA for the CDR3 is TGCGCCAGCAGCTTGGGATCCGGAGAGCCCCAGCATTTT. Translated, it gives CASSLGSGEPQHF.

The gene calls are TRBV19 and TRBJ2-1; 9 positions match TRBD2. The J segment lost 0 bases and the V segment lost 5 bases, leaving 5 bases of the junction unmatched. Germline V gene data show CDR1 as LNHDA and CDR2 as SQIVND (reference sequence). The CDR3 loop spans 16 amino acids. The CDR3 DNA is TGTGCCAGTAGTCTTACGACTAGCGGCTCCTACAATGAGCAGTTCTTC. It yields the protein CASSLTTSGSYNEQFF.

The table lists this clone with a count of one. CDR3 nucleotide sequence: TGTGCCTGGAGACCGACAGGGGGCTCCACCGGGGAGCTGTTTTTT. It is translated as CAWRPTGGSTGELFF. This chain connects TRBV30 to TRBJ2-2; TRBD1 agrees at 10 bases. CDR1 is GTSNPN and CDR2 is SVGIG in the germline V gene (reference sequence). V lost 3 bases and J lost 4; bases outside the gene matches: 5. CDR3 size: 15 residues.

V gene TRBV6-4 combines with J gene TRBJ2-1; TRBD1 agrees at 7 bases. This CDR3 region has 15 residues. CDR1 is MRHNA and CDR2 is SNTAGT in the germline V gene. Losses at the gene ends were 5 bases for V and 0 bases for J; bases not matched to a gene: 4. As DNA, the CDR3 is TGTGCCAGCAGTTCGGGACAGAGCTCCTACAATGAGCAGTTCTTC. Amino acids: CASSSGQSSYNEQFF.

V and J are TRBV5-6 and TRBJ2-3, with unresolved D. Germline CDR1 is SGHDT and CDR2 is YYEEEE. The V end lost 2 bases, the J end lost 5 bases, and 15 bases lay between the germline ends. The CDR3 runs 15 residues. CDR3 nucleotide sequence: TGTGCCAGCAGCTTTGACTCTCCCCCGCGAGATACGCAGTATTTT. Its protein product is CASSFDSPPRDTQYF.

CDR3 coding DNA: TGTGCCAGCAGTTCAGGGGGAGAAGAGACCCAGTACTTC. This translates into CASSSGGEETQYF. The chain is built from TRBV28 and TRBJ2-5, with 7 bases identical to TRBD1. Germline lookup yields CDR1 MDHEN and CDR2 SYDVKM. CDR3 size: 13 residues. V was clipped by 4 bases and J by 3 bases; unmatched bases: 2.

J is TRBJ1-5 and V is TRBV2; tentative D call: TRBD1 (6 bases). The length of the CDR3 is 15 residues. V lost 6 bases and J lost 3, with 15 bases in between. The germline CDR1 and CDR2 sequences are SNHLY and FYNNEI. The CDR3 nucleotides are TGTGCCAGCAGAGAGGGGGTGATCATCAATCAGCCCCAGCATTTT. It encodes CASREGVIINQPQHF.

A single count supports this clone. The rearrangement links TRBV6-6 to TRBJ1-4; 12 bases align to TRBD1. This CDR3 region has 15 residues. V lost 8 bases and J lost 8; bases outside the gene matches: 9. Germline CDR1 and CDR2: MNHNY and SVGAGI (reference sequence). The chain's CDR3 is CASRDRGRVEEKLFF. The CDR3 bases are TGTGCCAGCCGGGACAGGGGGCGCGTAGAGGAAAAACTGTTTTTT.

The DNA for the CDR3 is TGTGCCAGCAGCTTGGCAGGTGTTGATAATTCACCCCTCCACTTT. Amino acids: CASSLAGVDNSPLHF. The rearrangement links TRBV5-4 to TRBJ1-6; D call uncertain. This CDR3 has 15 residues. V was clipped by 0 bases and J by 5 bases, with 9 bases between them. Per the germline V gene, CDR1 is SGHNT and CDR2 is YYREEE (reference sequence).

The rearrangement links TRBV7-9 to TRBJ2-5; perhaps TRBD2 as D (5 bases). Trimming pared 6 bases from V and 3 bases from J, leaving 11 bases between. In germline, CDR1 is SEHNR, CDR2 FQNEAQ (reference sequence). The CDR3 consists of 13 residues. The chain's CDR3 is CASRPQTKETQYF. The CDR3 coding sequence is TGTGCCAGCAGACCTCAGACTAAAGAGACCCAGTACTTC.

This chain connects TRBV30 to TRBJ1-5; perhaps TRBD1 as D (6 bases). This CDR3 is built from 14 residues. Germline loops: CDR1 GTSNPN, CDR2 SVGIG (reference sequence). Trimming removed 0 bases from V and 7 bases from J, with 13 bases in between. The CDR3 loop reads CAWSVRGSGQPQHF. DNA of the CDR3: TGTGCCTGGAGTGTCAGGGGTTCGGGGCAGCCCCAGCATTTT. Full variable domain (remainder filled in from reference TRBV30 and TRBJ1-5): SQTIHQWPATLVQPVGSPLSLECTVEGTSNPNLYWYRQAAGRGLQLLFYSVGIGQISSEVPQNLSASRPQDRQFILSSKKLLLSDSGFYLCAWSVRGSGQPQHFGDGTRLSIL.

This rearrangement joins TRBV7-6 to TRBJ1-5, with 12 bases lining up with TRBD1. The germline CDR1 and CDR2 sequences are SGHVS and FNYEAQ. The J segment lost 7 bases and the V segment lost 1 base, leaving 8 bases of the junction unmatched. The CDR3 spans 17 residues. In DNA form, the CDR3 reads TGTGCCAGCAGCTTAGGTATTGGGACAGGGGGCAGGCAGCCCCAGCATTTT. This codes for CASSLGIGTGGRQPQHF.

The V and J genes are TRBV6-5 and TRBJ2-5; 10 bases align to TRBD1. The CDR3 is 14 residues long. Unmatched junction bases numbered 5, after V lost 5 bases and J lost 5 bases. Germline-derived CDR1 and CDR2 are MNHEY and SVGAGI. CDR3 nucleotide sequence: TGTGCCAGCAGTCGCGGGACAGGGGTGGAGACCCAGTACTTC. Its translation is CASSRGTGVETQYF.

This chain links TRBV10-3 with TRBJ1-2; perhaps TRBD1 as D (6 bases). The CDR3 has 13 amino acids. The V and J ends lost 7 bases and 2 bases respectively, with 11 bases between them. Germline V gene sequence: CDR1 ENHRY, CDR2 SYGVKD. As DNA, the CDR3 is TGTGCCATCACCGATACAGGGAACTATGGCTACACCTTC. Translating it yields CAITDTGNYGYTF.

The chain is built from TRBV6-5 and TRBJ2-2; 7 bases are shared with TRBD2. The CDR3 is 15 amino acids. J lost 1 base, V lost 2 bases, and 1 base had no gene match. Germline loops: CDR1 MNHEY, CDR2 SVGAGI. CDR3 sequence (DNA): TGTGCCAGCAGTTACAAGCGGGGGAACACCGGGGAGCTGTTTTTT. Its protein is CASSYKRGNTGELFF.

This chain links TRBV2 with TRBJ2-7; the match to TRBD2 covers 10 bases. The CDR3 contains 15 residues. Germline CDR1 is SNHLY and CDR2 is FYNNEI. V was pared by 5 bases and J by 0 bases, with 4 bases of the junction left unmatched. CDR3 sequence (DNA): TGTGCCAGCAGTTCTAGCGGGAGCCTCTCCTACGAGCAGTACTTC. It is translated as CASSSSGSLSYEQYF.

This clone was seen just once. V gene TRBV5-5 combines with J gene TRBJ2-3; D is possibly TRBD1 (5 bases). With 0 bases removed from V and 5 bases from J, the gap between germline ends came to 16 bases. This CDR3 has 16 residues. CDR1 and CDR2 from the germline V gene are SGHKS and YYEKEE (reference sequence). The CDR3 region has the DNA TGTGCCAGCAGCTTGGAGGGGAAAGGGCAGGTAGATACGCAGTATTTT. Translating gives CASSLEGKGQVDTQYF.

This chain links TRBV19 with TRBJ1-1, with unresolved D. Germline V gene sequence: CDR1 LNHDA, CDR2 SQIVND (reference sequence). CDR3 size: 14 residues. V was shortened by 5 bases and J by 0 bases, with 10 bases between the two germline ends. CDR3 coding DNA: TGTGCCAGTAGTCTGGCGACATTGAACACTGAAGCTTTCTTT. Translated: CASSLATLNTEAFF.

The J gene is TRBJ2-7, the V gene TRBV30, with 7 positions matching TRBD1. Germline V CDR1 and CDR2: GTSNPN, SVGIG (reference sequence). This CDR3 comprises 14 residues. With V trimmed by 4 bases and J by 6 bases, 12 bases remained unmatched. The CDR3 DNA is TGTGCCTGGAATCAAGGGACAGACCAGGGCGAGCAGTACTTC. It specifies CAWNQGTDQGEQYF.

This clone came up once. The V call is TRBV9, the J call TRBJ2-1, with a weak D call TRBD2 (5 bases). Germline CDR1 reads SGDLS; CDR2 reads YYNGEE. Trimming pared 0 bases from V and 5 bases from J, leaving 12 bases between. The CDR3 is 15 amino acids. CDR3: CASSVGQRADNEQFF. CDR3 bases: TGTGCCAGCAGCGTAGGTCAGAGGGCCGACAATGAGCAGTTCTTC.

The CDR3 DNA reads TGCGCCAGCAGCTTGCCGGGGAACACTGAAGCTTTCTTT. Translation gives CASSLPGNTEAFF. The chain is built from TRBV5-1 and TRBJ1-1; D is unresolved. This CDR3 has 13 residues. V shed 1 base and J shed 1 base, with 5 bases lying between them. Germline assignment: CDR1 SGHRS and CDR2 YFSETQ.

This rearrangement joins TRBV6-5 to TRBJ2-7; 7 bases map to TRBD1. CDR1 is MNHEY, CDR2 SVGAGI, per germline. The CDR3 is 15 residues long. The ends lost 2 bases at V and 5 bases at J; junction bases unmatched: 9. CDR3 nucleotides: TGTGCCAGCAGTTACACATCGACAGGGAACCACGAGCAGTACTTC. This gives the protein CASSYTSTGNHEQYF.

This chain links TRBV2 with TRBJ1-5, with D hard to call. The CDR3 has 15 amino acids. V dropped 3 bases and J dropped 5 bases, with 14 bases sitting between them. Germline V gives CDR1 SNHLY, CDR2 FYNNEI. The CDR3 spells CASSEGGGRHQPQHF. The DNA for the CDR3 is TGTGCCAGCAGTGAGGGAGGCGGCAGACATCAGCCCCAGCATTTT.

This chain links TRBV18 with TRBJ1-3, with D tentatively TRBD1 (5 bases). CDR3 length: 16 residues. Trimming stripped 3 bases from V and 3 bases from J, with 15 bases between. Germline-derived CDR1 and CDR2 are KGHSH and LQKENI. The CDR3: CASSPETGANGNTIYF. CDR3 nucleotide sequence: TGTGCCAGCTCACCCGAAACAGGCGCAAATGGAAACACCATATATTTT.

The genes are TRBV5-4 and TRBJ2-2, with 9 bases that match TRBD2. V was pared by 3 bases and J by 2 bases, with 14 bases of the junction left unmatched. Germline V gives CDR1 SGHNT, CDR2 YYREEE (reference sequence). There are 19 residues in the CDR3. CDR3 sequence reads: CASSSRIGSGSPNTGELFF. The DNA of the CDR3 is TGTGCCAGCAGCTCCCGGATAGGTAGCGGGAGCCCTAACACCGGGGAGCTGTTTTTT.

This clone was detected once. This sequence joins TRBV9 and TRBJ1-3; 7 bases align to TRBD1. This CDR3 has 16 amino acids. J gave up 4 bases and V 4 bases, and 11 bases lay outside the gene matches. The germline gives CDR1 SGDLS, CDR2 YYNGEE. CDR3 coding DNA: TGTGCCAGCAGCCCAGGGGGGTGGTCCGACGGAAACACCATATATTTT. This codes for CASSPGGWSDGNTIYF.

The J gene is TRBJ2-5, the V gene TRBV14; 7 bases align to TRBD1. J was trimmed by 4 bases and V by 0 bases; bases with no gene match: 11. Germline assignment: CDR1 SGHDN and CDR2 FVKESK. CDR3 size: 17 residues. The CDR3 here is CASSQELGRGSGETQYF. DNA of the CDR3: TGTGCCAGCAGCCAAGAACTGGGCAGGGGGAGTGGAGAGACCCAGTACTTC.